This TCR beta chain was recorded in a study of OX40 agonist ivuxolimab in advanced cancers. Study at large: In three patients, partial responses were observed, one with hepatocellular carcinoma and two with cutaneous melanoma.

Findings of the study overall: Patients with a partial response at 0.1-3.0 mg/kg had among the lowest clonal expansion. Averaged across samples, CD8+ T cells carried more expanded clones than CD4+ did.

Remarks on this clone: Its antigen is currently unknown.

The assay was immunoSEQ multiplex PCR, and TCRdb's table has in-frame clones only and misses some. The sample yields tens of thousands of clones, less than 85% seen once. This TCR was sampled from an adult with an advanced solid tumor such as melanoma, head and neck, liver or kidney cancer. Sequenced material: CD4+ or CD8+ T cells sorted from blood, taken in a trial of the OX40 agonist ivuxolimab.

The CDR3 sequence: CASSSVPGQGSYGYTF. Written as DNA, the CDR3 is TGTGCCAGCAGCTCAGTCCCGGGACAGGGCTCCTATGGCTACACCTTC. J is TRBJ1-2 and V is TRBV7-2; 9 bases fit TRBD1. CDR3 length: 16 residues. Germline assignment: CDR1 SGHTA and CDR2 FQGNSA. V lost 4 bases to trimming and J lost 4 bases; unmatched junction nucleotides: 10. Looking up the rest from reference TRBV7-2 and TRBJ1-2 gives the full variable domain: GAGVSQSPSNKVTEKGKDVELRCDPISGHTALYWYRQSLGQGLEFLIYFQGNSAPDKSGLPSDRFSAERTGGSVSTLTIQRTQQEDSAVYLCASSSVPGQGSYGYTFGSGTRLTVV.